These 21 T cell receptor beta chains came from one sample sequenced in a study of blood T cell repertoires in COVID-19. The assay was immunoSEQ multiplex PCR, and TCRdb's table has in-frame clones only and misses some. Of roughly 140,000 clones detected, approximately 88% appear once; the ten largest clones hold approximately 1.2%. The specimen sequenced was PBMCs or T cells enriched from blood (not recorded which). Receptors were obtained from a woman younger than 45 with acute COVID-19.

The gene calls are TRBV3-1 (or the pseudogene TRBV3-2) and TRBJ2-5, with 8 bases lining up with TRBD2. Germline CDR1 is LGHDT and CDR2 is YNNKEL (reference sequence). This CDR3 region has 16 residues. V was clipped by 1 base and J by 5 bases; unmatched bases: 9. CDR3 amino acids: CASSQVSSGRGETQYF. The CDR3 region has the DNA TGTGCCAGCAGCCAAGTGTCCAGCGGGAGAGGGGAGACCCAGTACTTC.

The gene calls are TRBV7-6 and TRBJ2-7; D uncertain. The ends were cut back, 5 bases at V and 0 bases at J, with 11 bases in the middle. Germline V gives CDR1 SGHVS, CDR2 FNYEAQ. This CDR3 comprises 14 residues. The chain's CDR3 is CASSPERGSYEQYF. DNA of the CDR3: TGTGCCAGCAGCCCAGAGCGAGGCTCCTACGAGCAGTACTTC.

This clone appeared once. The chain uses TRBV21-1 and TRBJ2-3; TRBD1 is the table's D call and was not checked against the DNA. TRBV21-1 is assigned pseudogene status. The CDR3 is made up of 15 amino acids. In DNA form, the CDR3 reads TGTGCCAGCAGCAAAGACAGGGGGCTTGGGGATACGCAGTATTTT. Residues: CASSKDRGLGDTQYF.

In this sample, this clone turned up a few times. This chain uses TRBV7-8 with TRBJ2-2, with D perhaps TRBD2 (6 bases). Looked up from germline, CDR1 is SGHVS and CDR2 is FQNEAQ. The CDR3 consists of 11 residues. Trimming shortened V by 8 bases and J by 5 bases, and 6 bases separated the two germline ends. The CDR3 nucleotides are TGTGCCAGCGGGGGGACCGGGGAGCTGTTTTTT. It is translated as CASGGTGELFF.

CDR3 in amino acids: CAWSLSGQSSYNSPLHF. The CDR3 bases are TGTGCCTGGAGTCTATCGGGACAGAGCTCCTATAATTCACCCCTCCACTTT. The chain is built from TRBV30 and TRBJ1-6; 7 nucleotides align to TRBD1. V lost 2 bases to trimming and J lost 0 bases; unmatched junction nucleotides: 7. The CDR3 runs to 17 residues. Germline CDR1 GTSNPN, CDR2 SVGIG (reference sequence).

V is TRBV11-1 and J is TRBJ1-6, with 8 bases lining up with TRBD1. Trimming cost V 5 bases and J 5 bases; bases outside gene matches: 2. CDR1 and CDR2 from the germline V gene are SGHAT and FQDESV (reference sequence). The length of the CDR3 is 14 residues. CDR3 sequence: CASSRQGNNSPLHF. DNA for the CDR3: TGTGCCAGCAGCCGACAGGGGAATAATTCACCCCTCCACTTT. The full variable domain, completed using reference TRBV11-1 and TRBJ1-6, is EAEVAQSPRYKITEKSQAVAFWCDPISGHATLYWYRQILGQGPELLVQFQDESVVDDSQLPKDRFSAERLKGVDSTLKIQPAELGDSAMYLCASSRQGNNSPLHFGNGTRLTVT.

V and J are TRBV10-2 and TRBJ1-6, with D perhaps TRBD1 (6 bases). Trimming left V 6 bases short and J 9 bases short, with 15 bases between. The length of the CDR3 is 14 residues. From germline, CDR1 is WSHSY and CDR2 SAAADI. The CDR3 DNA reads TGCGCCAGCAGCTCACAGGGAATTGGTTCACCCCTCCACTTT. Protein sequence: CASSSQGIGSPLHF.

The rearrangement joins TRBV30 to TRBJ1-2; D is uncertain. The CDR3 length is 12 residues. The germline CDR1 and CDR2 sequences are GTSNPN and SVGIG (reference sequence). Trimming left V 7 bases short and J 8 bases short, with 17 bases between. In nucleotides, the CDR3 is TGTGCCTTAATCGGAGCCTCGGGGGGCTACACCTTC. Its translation is CALIGASGGYTF.

The chain is built from TRBV4-3 and TRBJ1-4, with 8 bases identical to TRBD1. From germline, CDR1 is LGHNA and CDR2 YSLEER. The V and J ends lost 4 bases and 7 bases, in that order; junction bases with no gene match: 11. The CDR3 has 16 residues. This chain's CDR3 is CASSPMDRDHIEKLFF. CDR3 DNA sequence: TGCGCCAGCAGCCCTATGGACAGGGACCATATTGAAAAACTGTTTTTT.

The V call is TRBV7-9, the J call TRBJ2-7; 8 nucleotides agree with TRBD2. The CDR3 loop spans 14 amino acids. Looked up from germline, CDR1 is SEHNR and CDR2 is FQNEAQ (reference sequence). The junction had 6 bases not matched to a gene; V was cut back by 5 bases and J by 3 bases. This CDR3 reads CASSLGLVDYEQYF. CDR3 in DNA: TGTGCCAGCAGCCTGGGACTAGTGGACTACGAGCAGTACTTC.

The chain joins TRBV4-2 to TRBJ2-2; TRBD2 matches 8 bases. Trimming took 3 bases from V and 7 from J; bases not matched to a gene: 13. CDR3 length: 17 amino acids. Germline V lookup: CDR1 LGHNA, CDR2 YNFKEQ. CDR3 protein: CASSHLAGGRGIGELFF. The CDR3 DNA reads TGTGCCAGCAGCCATTTGGCGGGAGGCCGGGGGATCGGGGAGCTGTTTTTT.

The gene calls are TRBV11-3 and TRBJ1-1, with no clear D. Germline assignment: CDR1 SGHNT and CDR2 YENEEA. This CDR3 spans 13 amino acids. Trimming stripped 1 base from V and 8 bases from J, with 11 bases between. The CDR3 region has the DNA TGTGCCAGCAGCTTAGTGGTGGGAGCCGAAGCTTTCTTT. As protein: CASSLVVGAEAFF.

The gene calls are TRBV23-1 and TRBJ2-1, with TRBD2 matching over 13 bases. TRBV23-1 is an ORF for which the function is uncertain. The CDR3 covers 19 residues. Unmatched junction bases numbered 9, after V lost 3 bases and J lost 1 base. DNA of the CDR3: TGCGCCAGCAGTCAGCCGGGACTAGCGGGATCCGGTTCCTACAATGAGCAGTTCTTC. It is translated as CASSQPGLAGSGSYNEQFF.

The chain has TRBV7-2 and TRBJ2-7; D is perhaps TRBD1 (5 bases). Germline V gene lookup returns CDR1 SGHTA and CDR2 FQGNSA. The CDR3 spans 14 residues. The V and J ends lost 1 base and 5 bases respectively, with 12 bases between them. The CDR3 DNA follows: TGTGCCAGCAGCTTAGAGCATCACAGGAACGAGCAGTACTTC. This gives the protein CASSLEHHRNEQYF.

The V call is TRBV19, the J call TRBJ2-7; D is uncertain. The germline CDR1 and CDR2 sequences are LNHDA and SQIVND (reference sequence). V was shortened by 11 bases and J by 2 bases, with 10 bases between the two germline ends. The CDR3 has 11 amino acids. DNA of the CDR3: TGTGCCCTGACACCTACCTACGAGCAGTACTTC. Translating it yields CALTPTYEQYF.

V usage is TRBV19 and J usage is TRBJ2-1, with 7 nucleotides matching TRBD1. Trimming at V came to 8 bases and at J to 9 bases, leaving 19 bases not matched to a gene. This CDR3 region has 16 residues. Germline loops: CDR1 LNHDA, CDR2 SQIVND (reference sequence). The CDR3 loop is CASLDYFGTVRSEQFF. The CDR3 nucleotides are TGTGCCAGTCTCGACTATTTTGGGACAGTAAGATCTGAGCAGTTCTTC.

This clone was found once. The CDR3 bases are TGTGCCAGCAGTTTTGACATTCTCGGGCCCCAGCATTTT. It yields the protein CASSFDILGPQHF. The chain has TRBV12-3 or TRBV12-4 and TRBJ1-5; the D is unclear. Trimming stripped 3 bases from V and 9 bases from J, with 12 bases between. The CDR3 length is 13 residues.

The gene calls are TRBV28 and TRBJ1-1, with 9 bases identical to TRBD1. V shed 5 bases, J shed 0 bases, and the junction held 10 bases outside the gene matches. This CDR3 has 17 residues. The germline gives CDR1 MDHEN, CDR2 SYDVKM. CDR3 in amino acids: CASSTPGQGRMNTEAFF. The CDR3 DNA follows: TGTGCCAGCAGTACGCCGGGACAGGGTCGCATGAACACTGAAGCTTTCTTT.

This clone was seen only once. The chain employs TRBV5-8 and TRBJ1-4; D perhaps matches TRBD1 (6 bases). There are 12 residues in the CDR3. Germline lookup yields CDR1 SGHTS and CDR2 YDEGEE. The V end was cut by 4 bases, the J end by 11 bases, with 12 bases between. CDR3 nucleotide sequence: TGTGCCAGCAGCGCTCGCCAGGGGAAACTGTTTTTT. Protein product: CASSARQGKLFF.

This chain uses TRBV27 with TRBJ2-3; 7 bases map to TRBD2. CDR1 and CDR2 from the germline V gene are MNHEY and SMNVEV (reference sequence). The CDR3 spans 14 residues. V gave up 7 bases and J gave up 0 bases; unmatched junction bases: 4. CDR3 sequence (DNA): TGTGCCAGCACATGGGGGGGGAGCACAGATACGCAGTATTTT. Translation: CASTWGGSTDTQYF.

The chain links TRBV7-9 to TRBJ2-7, with TRBD1 as a possible D gene (5 bases). The CDR3 loop spans 14 amino acids. Germline values: CDR1 SEHNR, CDR2 FQNEAQ (reference sequence). Trimming left V 5 bases short and J 2 bases short, with 13 bases between. The CDR3 DNA follows: TGTGCCAGCAGCGTTGAGGACACGGCCTACGAGCAGTACTTC. Translated: CASSVEDTAYEQYF. The complete variable domain, with remaining parts taken from reference TRBV7-9 and TRBJ2-7, reads DTGVSQNPRHKITKRGQNVTFRCDPISEHNRLYWYRQTLGQGPEFLTYFQNEAQLEKSRLLSDRFSAERPKGSFSTLEIQRTEQGDSAMYLCASSVEDTAYEQYFGPGTRLTVT.